Following are 14 T cell receptor beta chains from one sample sequenced in a study of cytomegalovirus exposure and HLA in healthy donors. PCR employed 60 Vbeta and 13 Jbeta primers. The table came from immunoSEQ multiplex PCR; TCRdb's copy has only in-frame clones and leaves some out. The repertoire consists of more than 90,000 clones, with 55% to 75% occurring once and the leading ten covering roughly 8.7%. Sequenced input: PBMCs. The receptors were sampled from a man aged 25 to 40 in good health and CMV-seropositive.

The gene calls are TRBV6-4 and TRBJ2-7, with TRBD2 matching 8 bases. The CDR3 has 16 residues. Losses at the gene ends were 3 bases for V and 2 bases for J; bases not matched to a gene: 9. Germline values: CDR1 MRHNA, CDR2 SNTAGT. This CDR3 reads CASSEESLAEPYEQYV. The CDR3 bases are TGTGCCAGCAGTGAGGAGTCACTAGCGGAACCCTACGAGCAGTACGTC.

The V call is TRBV9, the J call TRBJ2-1, with 8 positions matching TRBD2. Germline CDR1 and CDR2: SGDLS and YYNGEE. This CDR3 has 15 residues. V dropped 2 bases and J dropped 2; count of bases not matched to a gene: 3. The chain's CDR3 is CASSVSGETYNEQFF. The CDR3 bases are TGTGCCAGCAGCGTTAGCGGGGAGACCTACAATGAGCAGTTCTTC.

The chain uses TRBV28 and TRBJ2-7; 7 positions agree with TRBD1. Germline CDR1 is MDHEN and CDR2 is SYDVKM. The J segment lost 3 bases and the V segment lost 2 bases, leaving 4 bases of the junction unmatched. This CDR3 has 14 amino acids. CDR3 sequence (DNA): TGTGCCAGCAGTTTAAGGGGGCCCCTCTACGAGCAGTACGTC. As protein: CASSLRGPLYEQYV.

This chain uses TRBV6-6 with TRBJ1-2; 8 nucleotides match TRBD1. CDR1 is MNHNY and CDR2 is SVGAGI in the germline V gene (reference sequence). V was clipped by 2 bases and J by 8 bases; unmatched bases: 13. The CDR3 runs 16 residues. The CDR3 nucleotides read TGTGCCAGCAGTTACATCGATGAGGACAGGGTCATCGGCTACACCTTC. Protein: CASSYIDEDRVIGYTF.

The chain has TRBV9 and TRBJ1-2, with D possibly being TRBD1 (6 bases). Germline lookup yields CDR1 SGDLS and CDR2 YYNGEE. The CDR3 covers 13 residues. V was pared by 0 bases and J by 8 bases, with 11 bases between. CDR3 amino acids: CASSVDSGEGYTF. CDR3 nucleotide sequence: TGTGCCAGCAGCGTAGATTCAGGGGAGGGCTACACCTTC.

The rearrangement links TRBV5-4 to TRBJ1-2; perhaps TRBD1 as D (6 bases). From germline, CDR1 is SGHNT and CDR2 YYREEE (reference sequence). The V end was cut by 2 bases, the J end by 4 bases, with 15 bases between. The CDR3 sequence is 15 residues long. Written as DNA, the CDR3 is TGTGCCAGCAGCTTAGGGCAGGGGCCTCTCTATGGCTACACCTTC. This translates into CASSLGQGPLYGYTF.

The chain couples TRBV29-1 to TRBJ1-1, with 10 bases identical to TRBD1. Losses at the gene ends were 7 bases for V and 4 bases for J; bases not matched to a gene: 15. This CDR3 spans 16 amino acids. The germline V gene encodes CDR1 SQVTM and CDR2 ANQGSEA. This CDR3 reads CSAEARTGGLSTEAFF. CDR3 DNA: TGCAGCGCAGAGGCCCGGACAGGGGGACTTTCCACTGAAGCTTTCTTT.

This clone was counted a few times. J is TRBJ2-3 and V is TRBV9, with D perhaps matching TRBD2 (6 bases). There are 15 residues in the CDR3. Germline assignment: CDR1 SGDLS and CDR2 YYNGEE. V was shortened by 0 bases and J by 3 bases, with 11 bases between the two germline ends. The CDR3, as DNA: TGTGCCAGCAGCGTAGTAGTGGGGGGAACAGATACGCAGTATTTT. Its translation: CASSVVVGGTDTQYF.

The rearrangement joins TRBV11-2 to TRBJ2-7; TRBD2 aligns across 7 bases. CDR1 is SGHAT and CDR2 is FQNNGV in the germline V gene. After removal of 4 bases from V and 0 bases from J, the junction contained 6 bases not matched to a gene. CDR3 length: 15 amino acids. CDR3 region: CASSWGGGLSYEQYV. CDR3 DNA sequence: TGTGCCAGCAGCTGGGGGGGAGGGCTCTCCTACGAGCAGTACGTC.

This clone was seen a single time. V is TRBV4-3 and J is TRBJ2-1; 7 nucleotides line up with TRBD2. The CDR3 extends over 18 amino acids. Trimming removed 0 bases from V and 4 bases from J; junction bases left unmatched: 12. The germline V gene has CDR1 LGHNA and CDR2 YSLEER. The CDR3 spells CASSQDIRAGELYNEQFF. CDR3 coding DNA: TGCGCCAGCAGCCAAGATATTCGGGCGGGAGAGCTTTACAATGAGCAGTTCTTC.

The V and J genes are TRBV21-1 and TRBJ2-4; no DNA check was done on the table's D call, TRBD2. TRBV21-1 is deemed a pseudogene. There are 17 residues in the CDR3. CDR3 amino acids: CASSKAQESGTKNIQYF. The CDR3 nucleotides are TGTGCCAGCAGCAAAGCGCAGGAGTCGGGAACCAAAAACATTCAGTACTTC.

This sequence joins TRBV2 and TRBJ1-4, with TRBD1 as a possible D gene (5 bases). The CDR3 is made up of 15 amino acids. The germline V and J ends were trimmed by 5 bases and 8 bases, with 18 bases remaining between them. In germline, CDR1 is SNHLY, CDR2 FYNNEI. CDR3 in amino acids: CASSPPGGWLEKLFF. In DNA, the CDR3 is TGTGCCAGCAGTCCTCCGGGGGGGTGGCTGGAAAAACTGTTTTTT.

The CDR3 DNA follows: TGTGCCAGCAGTTACTCCGGGACAGGGGCGAGAGAGCAGTACTTC. Amino acid sequence: CASSYSGTGAREQYF. The rearrangement joins TRBV6-5 to TRBJ2-7; TRBD1 agrees at 10 bases. V lost 0 bases and J lost 7; bases outside the gene matches: 6. The CDR3 has 15 amino acids. CDR1 MNHEY and CDR2 SVGAGI come from the germline V gene.

J is TRBJ1-1 and V is TRBV29-1; D possibly corresponds to TRBD1 (6 bases). This CDR3 has 13 residues. Trimming removed 4 bases at V and 5 bases at J, with 14 bases between. Germline loops: CDR1 SQVTM, CDR2 ANQGSEA. CDR3 DNA: TGCAGCGTTGCGAGGGGGGGGAATACTGAAGCTTTCTTT. It codes for CSVARGGNTEAFF.